The rows below give T cell receptor beta chains drawn from one sample of a study of blood T cell repertoires in COVID-19. The assay was immunoSEQ multiplex PCR, and TCRdb's table has in-frame clones only and misses some. Among fewer than 200,000 clones listed, 80% to 90% were seen once. Source material: PBMCs or T cells enriched from blood (not recorded which). The receptors originated from a woman aged 18-30 years who had recovered from COVID-19. Each CDR3 is given with its conserved first and last residue. The order of the fields is CDR3 length, D gene, clone size, V gene, J gene, CDR3 protein, CDR3 DNA. D genes are given only for firm matches. A clone size is listed for some rows: how often the clone was seen (once, few, many), or a class if it is expanded.

length: 16
D: TRBD1
size: -
V: TRBV18
J: TRBJ2-3
CDR3: CASSPDRGISTDTQYF
DNA: TGTGCCAGCTCACCGGACAGGGGTATAAGCACAGATACGCAGTATTTT

length: 15
D: -
size: -
V: TRBV6-5
J: TRBJ1-5
CDR3: CASSVGAPGNQPQHF
DNA: TGTGCCAGCAGCGTAGGGGCGCCGGGCAATCAGCCCCAGCATTTT

length: 16
D: TRBD2
size: once
V: TRBV5-8
J: TRBJ2-2
CDR3: CASSPLPGLAGGELFF
DNA: TGTGCCAGCAGCCCTCTTCCGGGACTAGCTGGCGGGGAGCTGTTTTTT

length: 13
D: -
size: -
V: TRBV5-4
J: TRBJ1-1
CDR3: CASSFPGGTEAFF
DNA: TGTGCCAGCAGCTTTCCAGGAGGCACTGAAGCTTTCTTT

length: 13
D: -
size: -
V: TRBV18
J: TRBJ2-3
CDR3: CASAPRDKDTQYF
DNA: TGTGCCAGCGCCCCCCGGGACAAAGATACGCAGTATTTT

length: 13
D: -
size: -
V: TRBV5-1
J: TRBJ2-7
CDR3: CASSFIAGAEQYF
DNA: TGCGCCAGCAGCTTTATTGCAGGGGCCGAGCAGTACTTC

length: 13
D: -
size: -
V: TRBV28
J: TRBJ2-7
CDR3: CASTPGGGYEQYF
DNA: TGTGCCAGCACCCCTGGAGGAGGGTACGAGCAGTACTTC

length: 15
D: -
size: -
V: TRBV4-3
J: TRBJ1-1
CDR3: CASSQGAAGVTEAFF
DNA: TGCGCCAGCAGCCAAGGGGCGGCAGGGGTGACTGAAGCTTTCTTT

length: 16
D: TRBD2
size: -
V: TRBV27
J: TRBJ2-1
CDR3: CASSPKSREVYNEQFF
DNA: TGTGCCAGCAGTCCCAAGTCGCGGGAGGTCTACAATGAGCAGTTCTTC

length: 14
D: TRBD1
size: -
V: TRBV28
J: TRBJ2-1
CDR3: CASSPPQGVYEQFF
DNA: TGTGCCAGCAGTCCCCCTCAGGGGGTCTATGAGCAGTTCTTC

length: 17
D: TRBD2
size: -
V: TRBV5-1
J: TRBJ2-1
CDR3: CASSSYGAGGSYNEQFF
DNA: TGCGCCAGCAGCTCGTACGGAGCGGGGGGCTCCTACAATGAGCAGTTCTTC

length: 13
D: -
size: -
V: TRBV5-4
J: TRBJ2-7
CDR3: CASSLAGTYEQYF
DNA: TGTGCCAGCAGCTTGGCAGGGACCTACGAGCAGTACTTC

length: 16
D: -
size: -
V: TRBV5-8
J: TRBJ2-7
CDR3: CASSRDFLSFSYEQYF
DNA: TGTGCCAGCAGCAGGGACTTTCTAAGCTTCTCCTACGAGCAGTACTTC

length: 14
D: -
size: -
V: TRBV7-9
J: TRBJ2-3
CDR3: CASSLGVSTDTQYF
DNA: TGTGCCAGCAGCTTAGGAGTCAGCACAGATACGCAGTATTTT

length: 16
D: -
size: -
V: TRBV7-9
J: TRBJ2-7
CDR3: CASSIDFRERSYEQYF
DNA: TGTGCCAGCAGCATTGACTTCCGTGAGAGGTCCTACGAGCAGTACTTC

length: 14
D: TRBD1
size: -
V: TRBV19
J: TRBJ2-7
CDR3: CASKGQTSSYEQYF
DNA: TGTGCCAGCAAGGGACAGACAAGCTCCTACGAGCAGTACTTC

length: 15
D: TRBD2
size: -
V: TRBV6-5
J: TRBJ2-3
CDR3: CASKQVAGITDTQYF
DNA: TGTGCCAGCAAGCAGGTAGCGGGTATTACAGATACGCAGTATTTT

length: 14
D: -
size: -
V: TRBV27
J: TRBJ1-2
CDR3: CASSFLDDWRGYTF
DNA: TGTGCCAGCAGTTTCCTGGACGACTGGAGGGGCTACACCTTC

length: 15
D: -
size: -
V: TRBV4-2
J: TRBJ2-7
CDR3: CASSQDRRSTYEQYF
DNA: TGTGCCAGCAGCCAAGATCGCAGGTCCACCTACGAGCAGTACTTC

length: 15
D: -
size: -
V: TRBV28
J: TRBJ2-7
CDR3: CASSLTGGPSYEQYF
DNA: TGTGCCAGCAGTTTAACCGGGGGGCCCTCCTACGAGCAGTACTTC

length: 17
D: -
size: -
V: TRBV11-2
J: TRBJ1-1
CDR3: CASSLGLGRTMNTEAFF
DNA: TGTGCCAGCAGCTTAGGTCTAGGTAGGACTATGAACACTGAAGCTTTCTTT

length: 15
D: -
size: -
V: TRBV2
J: TRBJ1-2
CDR3: CASSVRMGGDYGYTF
DNA: TGTGCCAGCAGTGTTCGGATGGGTGGAGACTATGGCTACACCTTC

length: 16
D: -
size: -
V: TRBV19
J: TRBJ1-6
CDR3: CASSSYRSSYNSPLHF
DNA: TGTGCCAGTAGTTCGTACAGGAGCTCCTATAATTCACCCCTCCACTTT